These 31 T cell receptor beta chains came from one sample sequenced in a study of shared clonotypes between healthy human individuals. Measured with immunoSEQ multiplex PCR; TCRdb has only the in-frame clones, and not every one. The sample shows millions of clones, 90% to 95% of them seen only once. CD45RO-negative CD8 cells positively selected for CCR7 made up the naive population, which excluded terminally differentiated effector memory CD45RA+ cells. Sequences were obtained from naive CD8+ T cells from PBMCs. The receptors were gathered from a man in his late teens or twenties in good health. Some clones in this sample may be carry-over from other donors' samples.

The rearrangement uses TRBV7-9 and TRBJ2-7; 8 nucleotides align to TRBD1. This CDR3 spans 16 amino acids. Germline CDR1 is SEHNR and CDR2 is FQNEAQ (reference sequence). Trimming took 5 bases from V and 2 from J; bases not matched to a gene: 11. The CDR3 loop is CASSTKGQGVTYEQYF. The CDR3 nucleotides are TGTGCCAGCAGCACCAAAGGACAGGGAGTTACCTACGAGCAGTACTTC.

V gene TRBV5-1 combines with J gene TRBJ2-6, with a possible D match to TRBD2 (5 bases). Germline lookup yields CDR1 SGHRS and CDR2 YFSETQ. The CDR3 sequence is 20 residues long. Trimming stripped 8 bases from V and 0 bases from J, with 27 bases between. The CDR3 spells CASSERLFGIPNSGANVLTF. In nucleotides, the CDR3 is TGCGCCAGTAGCGAAAGGTTGTTTGGGATCCCCAACTCTGGGGCCAACGTCCTGACTTTC.

V and J are TRBV19 and TRBJ2-7; D ambiguous. The V gene's germline CDR1 is LNHDA and CDR2 SQIVND (reference sequence). The CDR3 is 15 residues long. Deletions cut 6 bases from V and 2 bases from J, with 17 bases between. CDR3 amino acids: CASSLTAADTYEQYF. The CDR3 nucleotides read TGTGCCAGTAGCCTTACCGCGGCCGACACCTACGAGCAGTACTTC.

This chain joins TRBV15 and TRBJ2-3; 8 nucleotides line up with TRBD1. This CDR3 spans 15 amino acids. The germline V gene encodes CDR1 LNHNV and CDR2 YYDKDF (reference sequence). V dropped 5 bases and J dropped 2; count of bases not matched to a gene: 6. The CDR3 coding sequence is TGTGCCACCAGCCCCCGGGACAGGTTCACAGATACGCAGTATTTT. It specifies CATSPRDRFTDTQYF. Using reference TRBV15 and TRBJ2-3 for the parts outside the CDR3, the full variable domain is DAMVIQNPRYQVTQFGKPVTLSCSQTLNHNVMYWYQQKSSQAPKLLFHYYDKDFNNEADTPDNFQSRRPNTSFCFLDIRSPGLGDTAMYLCATSPRDRFTDTQYFGPGTRLTVL.

The table lists this clone with a few counts. Since the CDR3 does not end with the conserved phenylalanine or tryptophan, this likely comes from a read error. The DNA is left out, because the CDR3 cannot be placed on it with certainty; the CDR3 is given as TCRdb lists it. The V call is TRBV13, the J call TRBJ1-4; the D call of TRBD1 is as the table states it, not checked on the DNA. Germline lookup yields CDR1 PRHDT and CDR2 FYEKMQ (reference sequence). The CDR3 is 13 residues long, ends included. CDR3 protein: CASSVRGTGRAIV.

This clone occurred a few times. Distinct nucleotide sequences in the sample also encode this CDR3. The genes are TRBV6-5 and TRBJ1-5; D may be TRBD1 (5 bases). Germline CDR1 and CDR2: MNHEY and SVGAGI. The CDR3 is made up of 13 amino acids. Deletions cut 7 bases from V and 2 bases from J, with 9 bases between. CDR3 coding DNA: TGTGCCAGCACCCCGGGGGGCAATCAGCCCCAGCATTTT. This encodes CASTPGGNQPQHF.

The chain uses TRBV18 and TRBJ1-1, with D possibly matching TRBD1 (6 bases). Trimming took 2 bases from V and 6 from J, leaving 10 bases between them. Germline V gene lookup returns CDR1 KGHSH and CDR2 LQKENI. CDR3 length: 13 residues. The DNA for the CDR3 is TGTGCCAGCTCACCAGGGGGGCAATCTGAAGCTTTCTTT. The encoded protein is CASSPGGQSEAFF. The whole variable domain, filled in from reference TRBV18 and TRBJ1-1, reads NAGVMQNPRHLVRRRGQEARLRCSPMKGHSHVYWYRQLPEEGLKFMVYLQKENIIDESGMPKERFSAEFPKEGPSILRIQQVVRGDSAAYFCASSPGGQSEAFFGQGTRLTVV.

The chain links TRBV28 to TRBJ1-2, with 7 bases that match TRBD1. The germline CDR1 and CDR2 sequences are MDHEN and SYDVKM. This CDR3 is 15 amino acids long. V shed 5 bases and J 4 bases; nucleotides not matched to a gene: 10. The CDR3 sequence is CASSADHRGAYGYTF. DNA for the CDR3: TGTGCCAGCAGTGCGGACCACAGGGGCGCCTATGGCTACACCTTC.

Comments on this clone: The sample has other DNA sequences that encode this CDR3 too. The chain recombines TRBV27 with TRBJ2-7; no clear D gene. The CDR3 extends over 12 amino acids. Trimming stripped 3 bases from V and 3 bases from J, with 6 bases between. Germline V CDR1 and CDR2: MNHEY, SMNVEV (reference sequence). CDR3 sequence: CASSFNSYEQYF. The CDR3, as DNA: TGTGCCAGCAGTTTTAACAGCTACGAGCAGTACTTC.

The J gene is TRBJ2-1, the V gene TRBV27, with 8 nucleotides matching TRBD1. Germline values: CDR1 MNHEY, CDR2 SMNVEV (reference sequence). V shed 7 bases and J 9 bases; nucleotides not matched to a gene: 11. The CDR3 runs 14 residues. The CDR3: CASNGRGPPREQFF. The CDR3 DNA sequence: TGTGCCAGCAACGGCAGGGGGCCCCCTCGTGAGCAGTTCTTC.

The chain employs TRBV5-1 and TRBJ2-7; TRBD1 agrees at 7 bases. Germline V CDR1 and CDR2: SGHRS, YFSETQ. Trimming cost V 1 base and J 1 base; bases outside gene matches: 5. The CDR3 runs to 15 residues. The CDR3 sequence is CASSLLQGISYEQYF. The CDR3 nucleotides read TGCGCCAGCAGCTTGTTACAGGGGATATCCTACGAGCAGTACTTC.

The chain uses TRBV27 and TRBJ2-5, with 7 bases fitting TRBD1. After removal of 3 bases from V and 5 bases from J, the junction contained 6 bases not matched to a gene. Germline V gives CDR1 MNHEY, CDR2 SMNVEV (reference sequence). The CDR3 totals 14 residues. The CDR3 loop is CASSFQGVWETQYF. DNA of the CDR3: TGTGCCAGCAGTTTTCAGGGGGTTTGGGAGACCCAGTACTTC.

Worth noting for this clone: Other DNA sequences in the sample encode the same CDR3. The chain uses TRBV27 and TRBJ1-1; D not resolved. Per the germline V gene, CDR1 is MNHEY and CDR2 is SMNVEV (reference sequence). The CDR3 covers 13 residues. Trimming took off 5 bases at V and 1 base at J, with 8 bases between the two ends. Here the CDR3 DNA reads TGTGCCAGCAGTCTTACCGGGAACACTGAAGCTTTCTTT. It yields the protein CASSLTGNTEAFF.

The chain uses TRBV30 and TRBJ2-7, with D tentatively TRBD2 (7 bases). Trimming cost V 3 bases and J 1 base, with 10 bases left between them. The CDR3 runs to 13 residues. Germline CDR1 and CDR2: GTSNPN and SVGIG (reference sequence). The CDR3 spells CAWRQGGSYEQYF. The DNA for the CDR3 is TGTGCCTGGAGACAGGGAGGGTCCTACGAGCAGTACTTC.

The CDR3 here is CASRDGGGYTF. The CDR3 nucleotides read TGTGCCAGCAGAGATGGGGGTGGCTACACCTTC. The chain carries TRBV6-5 and TRBJ1-2, with a possible D match to TRBD1 (5 bases). Deletions cut 6 bases from V and 7 bases from J, with 9 bases between. The CDR3 length is 11 residues. CDR1 is MNHEY and CDR2 is SVGAGI in the germline V gene.

As for this clone: Other DNA sequences from this sample encode an identical CDR3 as well. The rearrangement uses TRBV7-9 and TRBJ1-1, with no clear D. This CDR3 comprises 13 residues. Trimming took off 5 bases at V and 4 bases at J, with 11 bases between the two ends. Per the germline V gene, CDR1 is SEHNR and CDR2 is FQNEAQ (reference sequence). CDR3 DNA sequence: TGTGCCAGCAGCCCCTGGAGTGGCACTGAAGCTTTCTTT. This codes for CASSPWSGTEAFF.

J is TRBJ2-7 and V is TRBV29-1; D is perhaps TRBD1 (5 bases). CDR1 SQVTM and CDR2 ANQGSEA come from the germline V gene. CDR3 length equals 15 residues. V was clipped by 0 bases and J by 6 bases, with 18 bases between them. CDR3 sequence: CSVEDRWGIPGEQYF. The DNA for the CDR3 is TGCAGCGTTGAAGATCGCTGGGGCATCCCCGGCGAGCAGTACTTC.

The gene calls are TRBV9 and TRBJ2-5; 7 bases are shared with TRBD2. Trimming removed 0 bases from V and 5 bases from J; junction bases left unmatched: 13. This CDR3 has 17 residues. CDR1 is SGDLS, CDR2 YYNGEE, per germline. In nucleotides, the CDR3 is TGTGCCAGCAGCGTAGGAGGTTCGGGGAGGGCTGGTGAGACCCAGTACTTC. Its translation is CASSVGGSGRAGETQYF.

The rearrangement uses TRBV29-1 and TRBJ2-7; 9 bases align to TRBD2. The CDR3 is 14 residues long. Per germline, CDR1 SQVTM and CDR2 ANQGSEA. V was pared by 4 bases and J by 4 bases, with 8 bases of the junction left unmatched. CDR3 sequence (DNA): TGCAGCGTTGTGGCGGGGGGGTACCGATACGAGCAGTACTTC. Translating gives CSVVAGGYRYEQYF.

This sequence joins TRBV7-3 and TRBJ2-7, with unresolved D. The CDR3 is 13 amino acids. The V and J ends lost 3 bases and 3 bases respectively, with 9 bases between them. Germline V CDR1 and CDR2: SGHTA, FQGTGA. CDR3 sequence (DNA): TGTGCCAGCAGCTTCGGTCACCTCTACGAGCAGTACTTC. Protein sequence: CASSFGHLYEQYF.

This CDR3 is CASTKRGASGNTIYF. In DNA form, the CDR3 reads TGTGCCAGCACCAAGAGAGGAGCCTCTGGAAACACCATATATTTT. The genes are TRBV6-1 and TRBJ1-3; D remains unclear. There are 15 residues in the CDR3. Trimming removed 7 bases from V and 0 bases from J, with 13 bases in between. In germline, CDR1 is MNHNS, CDR2 SASEGT.

The chain recombines TRBV9 with TRBJ1-4; 7 nucleotides match TRBD1. The CDR3 runs to 15 residues. Trimming took 2 bases from V and 4 from J; bases not matched to a gene: 5. CDR1 and CDR2 (germline): SGDLS, YYNGEE. CDR3 sequence reads: CASSVKTGFNEKLFF. For the CDR3, the DNA is TGTGCCAGCAGCGTTAAGACAGGGTTTAATGAAAAACTGTTTTTT.

The rearrangement links TRBV7-9 to TRBJ2-7, with D perhaps TRBD2 (5 bases). The germline V gene encodes CDR1 SEHNR and CDR2 FQNEAQ (reference sequence). This CDR3 is 12 amino acids long. V dropped 5 bases and J dropped 6 bases, with 11 bases sitting between them. The CDR3: CASSRGLGEQYF. As DNA, the CDR3 is TGTGCCAGCAGCCGGGGATTAGGCGAGCAGTACTTC.

The V and J genes are TRBV28 and TRBJ1-5, with D unresolved. The CDR3 extends over 14 amino acids. The V end was cut by 5 bases, the J end by 1 base, with 9 bases between. Germline V gene lookup returns CDR1 MDHEN and CDR2 SYDVKM. The CDR3 DNA reads as TGTGCCAGCAGTCCCGTGTGGAGCAATCAGCCCCAGCATTTT. It is translated as CASSPVWSNQPQHF.

CDR3 sequence reads: CASSMFTGPYNEQFF. The DNA for the CDR3 is TGTGCCAGCAGTATGTTTACGGGGCCCTACAATGAGCAGTTCTTC. The chain couples TRBV7-9 to TRBJ2-1; D is perhaps TRBD1 or TRBD2 (5 bases each). Germline V gene sequence: CDR1 SEHNR, CDR2 FQNEAQ (reference sequence). The CDR3 extends over 15 amino acids. Trimming shortened V by 6 bases and J by 2 bases, and 14 bases separated the two germline ends.

The chain carries TRBV10-1 and TRBJ2-2, with no clear D. CDR1 and CDR2 from the germline V gene are WNHNN and SYGVQD (reference sequence). With 6 bases removed from V and 0 bases from J, the gap between germline ends came to 14 bases. The CDR3 extends over 16 amino acids. CDR3 in amino acids: CASSPPALPNTGELFF. In DNA, the CDR3 is TGCGCCAGCAGCCCCCCGGCCCTCCCGAACACCGGGGAGCTGTTTTTT.

This clone has a handful of counts. V gene TRBV28 combines with J gene TRBJ1-5; 7 nucleotides match TRBD1. CDR1 MDHEN and CDR2 SYDVKM come from the germline V gene. V shed 2 bases, J shed 4 bases, and the junction held 5 bases outside the gene matches. The CDR3 runs to 15 residues. The DNA for the CDR3 is TGTGCCAGCAGTTTAGCTAGGGACAGAAATCAGCCCCAGCATTTT. It is translated as CASSLARDRNQPQHF.

This clone was found once. This specimen includes other DNA sequences encoding the same CDR3. The V gene is TRBV28, the J gene TRBJ2-2; D is undetermined. The CDR3 extends over 11 amino acids. Trimming took 6 bases from V and 6 from J, leaving 5 bases between them. Per germline, CDR1 MDHEN and CDR2 SYDVKM. Here the CDR3 DNA reads TGTGCCAGCAGCCTTCCCGGGGAGCTGTTTTTT. This translates into CASSLPGELFF.

For this clone: The same CDR3 is also encoded by other DNA sequences in this sample. The chain has TRBV29-1 and TRBJ2-7; tentatively, D is TRBD1 (6 bases). V lost 7 bases to trimming and J lost 0 bases, with 7 bases between them. The CDR3 consists of 11 residues. Germline V gene sequence: CDR1 SQVTM, CDR2 ANQGSEA. The DNA for the CDR3 is TGCAGCGCACAGGGCTCCTACGAGCAGTACTTC. This gives the protein CSAQGSYEQYF.

V usage is TRBV29-1 and J usage is TRBJ2-7; D call uncertain. Germline CDR1 and CDR2: SQVTM and ANQGSEA. CDR3 length equals 12 residues. The V end was cut by 4 bases, the J end by 6 bases, with 13 bases between. For the CDR3, the DNA is TGCAGCGTTGGGGAAGGTCGGGCCGAGCAGTACTTC. Encoded protein: CSVGEGRAEQYF.

The genes are TRBV5-1 and TRBJ1-2; 10 bases are a match to TRBD1. Germline V gene sequence: CDR1 SGHRS, CDR2 YFSETQ. The CDR3 runs to 15 residues. Unmatched junction bases numbered 11, after V lost 4 bases and J lost 8 bases. CDR3 sequence reads: CASSLSTGGLTGYTF. The CDR3 DNA follows: TGCGCCAGCAGCCTATCGACAGGGGGCCTTACGGGCTACACCTTC.